This T cell receptor beta chain is from a study of T cell repertoires in cytomegalovirus infection. Study background: Based on public TCR beta signatures, there were indications of CMV infection and of a matching HLA type. Study-wide points: Ex vivo, HLA-C-restricted CMV-specific TCR beta clonotypes prevailed over the rest of the response.

Remarks on this clonotype: Its antigen is unidentified.

TCRdb re-analysed the reads in MiXCR, keeping a single row per CDR3 protein. The table lists roughly 990,000 distinct CDR3 sequences, approximately 31% of them singletons, with more than 12% in the top ten. Trimming shortened V by 4 bases and J by 4 bases, and 11 bases separated the two germline ends. CDR3 length: 13 amino acids. Germline V lookup: CDR1 MNHEY, CDR2 SMNVEV (reference sequence). The rearrangement joins TRBV27 to TRBJ2-7; possibly TRBD1 for D (5 bases). The TCR originated in a human donor in good health (CMV status not recorded). Some clones in this sample may be carry-over from other donors' samples. The starting material was cultured CD8+ T cells from PBMCs, obtained from culture after CMV antigen stimulation. The CDR3 sequence: CASSYTAGYEQYF. CDR3 bases: TGTGCCAGCAGTTACACGGCAGGGTACGAGCAGTACTTC.